One and the same sample provided the 30 T cell receptor beta chains below, sequenced in a study of T cell responses to AZD1222 COVID-19 vaccine. Sequencing was performed with immunoSEQ multiplex PCR; in TCRdb, only in-frame clones are kept and a portion is missing. Of 75,000 to 90,000 clones listed, around 83% are singletons. The sample was peripheral blood, taken on day 0 of AZD1222 vaccination. The receptors derive from an adult in good health.

This clone appeared a single time. CDR3 residues: CASALTASYEQYF. The CDR3 nucleotides read TGCGCCAGCGCTTTGACAGCTTCCTACGAGCAGTACTTC. V usage is TRBV5-1 and J usage is TRBJ2-7; the D gene is possibly TRBD1 (5 bases). Trimming left V 7 bases short and J 1 base short, with 12 bases between. Germline V CDR1 and CDR2: SGHRS, YFSETQ. The CDR3 runs 13 residues.

This clone appeared once. The chain joins TRBV13 to TRBJ2-5; TRBD2 aligns across 12 bases. CDR1 is PRHDT and CDR2 is FYEKMQ in the germline V gene (reference sequence). V was clipped by 5 bases and J by 2 bases; unmatched bases: 6. The CDR3 consists of 16 residues. The CDR3: CASSPIGLAGQETQYF. CDR3 nucleotide sequence: TGTGCCAGCAGCCCCATCGGACTAGCGGGACAAGAGACCCAGTACTTC.

V and J are TRBV5-1 and TRBJ2-5; 7 positions agree with TRBD2. Germline V gives CDR1 SGHRS, CDR2 YFSETQ. The ends lost 1 base at V and 2 bases at J; junction bases unmatched: 5. The CDR3 has 15 residues. This chain's CDR3 is CASSLLAGVQETQYF. DNA for the CDR3: TGCGCCAGCAGCTTGCTCGCGGGGGTACAAGAGACCCAGTACTTC. The variable domain in full, with the rest retrieved from reference TRBV5-1 and TRBJ2-5, is KAGVTQTPRYLIKTRGQQVTLSCSPISGHRSVSWYQQTPGQGLQFLFEYFSETQRNKGNFPGRFSGRQFSNSRSEMNVSTLELGDSALYLCASSLLAGVQETQYFGPGTRLLVL.

The V call is TRBV4-2, the J call TRBJ1-5, with 8 bases that match TRBD1. The V segment lost 2 bases and the J segment 5 bases; nucleotides outside the gene matches: 5. The length of the CDR3 is 15 residues. Germline CDR1 LGHNA, CDR2 YNFKEQ. CDR3 residues: CASSQPGQGHQPQHF. CDR3 DNA: TGTGCCAGCAGCCAACCAGGACAGGGTCATCAGCCCCAGCATTTT.

The CDR3: CASSQVSGGYGYTF. CDR3 nucleotides: TGCGCCAGCAGCCAAGTTTCAGGGGGTTATGGCTACACCTTC. The chain employs TRBV4-1 and TRBJ1-2, with 7 bases matching TRBD1. The V segment lost 1 base and the J segment 5 bases; nucleotides outside the gene matches: 4. The CDR3 is made up of 14 amino acids. Germline V gives CDR1 MGHRA, CDR2 YSYEKL.

The J gene is TRBJ1-2, the V gene TRBV4-3; D unresolved. The CDR3 spans 15 residues. V lost 4 bases, J lost 2 bases, and 14 bases lay in between. Germline CDR1 and CDR2: LGHNA and YSLEER. The CDR3 here is CASSRTSPGNYGYTF. The CDR3 DNA is TGCGCCAGCAGCCGAACCAGTCCGGGGAACTATGGCTACACCTTC.

The rearrangement uses TRBV25-1 and TRBJ1-2; D call uncertain. Germline V lookup: CDR1 MGHDK, CDR2 SYGVNS. This CDR3 contains 14 residues. Trimming took off 1 base at V and 2 bases at J, with 8 bases between the two ends. The CDR3 protein is CASSEFHRNYGYTF. CDR3 nucleotide sequence: TGTGCCAGCAGTGAATTTCACAGAAACTATGGCTACACCTTC.

The chain joins TRBV5-1 to TRBJ1-6; unclear D gene. CDR3 length: 15 residues. CDR1 and CDR2 (germline): SGHRS, YFSETQ. V was shortened by 0 bases and J by 2 bases, with 6 bases between the two germline ends. CDR3 coding DNA: TGCGCCAGCAGCTTGGAAGGGACCTATAATTCACCCCTCCACTTT. This gives the protein CASSLEGTYNSPLHF.

The chain carries TRBV29-1 and TRBJ2-7; either TRBD1 or TRBD2 may supply D (5 bases each). Germline loops: CDR1 SQVTM, CDR2 ANQGSEA. Between the trimmed V and J ends, which lost 0 bases and 4 bases, there was a span of 13 bases. The CDR3 length is 14 residues. The CDR3 DNA reads TGCAGCGTTGAAGATGGGGACGGATCTTACGAGCAGTACTTC. This sequence encodes CSVEDGDGSYEQYF.

The sample holds a few counts of this clone. The chain uses TRBV29-1 and TRBJ2-3; 10 bases line up with TRBD2. Germline V gives CDR1 SQVTM, CDR2 ANQGSEA. This CDR3 region has 14 residues. V was clipped by 5 bases and J by 4 bases; unmatched bases: 6. CDR3 nucleotides: TGCAGCGTTCCTGTAGCGGGGGGAGCAGATACGCAGTATTTT. Translating gives CSVPVAGGADTQYF.

V gene TRBV7-2 combines with J gene TRBJ2-2; D tentatively reads TRBD1 or TRBD2 (7 bases each). V was clipped by 10 bases and J by 3 bases, with 12 bases between them. Germline CDR1 is SGHTA and CDR2 is FQGNSA. The CDR3 consists of 13 residues. The CDR3 is CATAGGDTGELFF. CDR3 coding DNA: TGTGCCACGGCAGGGGGGGACACCGGGGAGCTGTTTTTT.

This clone appeared a few times. The chain recombines TRBV5-8 with TRBJ2-1; the D is unclear. Per germline, CDR1 SGHTS and CDR2 YDEGEE. Trimming cost V 6 bases and J 9 bases, with 13 bases left between them. The CDR3 sequence is 12 residues long. The CDR3 loop reads CASTKQWGEQFF. The CDR3 DNA sequence: TGTGCCAGCACCAAACAATGGGGTGAGCAGTTCTTC.

This clone was detected once. This sequence joins TRBV20-1 and TRBJ2-5, with D possibly being TRBD2 (5 bases). This CDR3 spans 11 amino acids. Germline V lookup: CDR1 DFQATT, CDR2 SNEGSKA (reference sequence). The V gene lost 6 bases and the J gene lost 6 bases, with 11 bases spanning the gap. CDR3: CSARGLQTQYF. The CDR3 DNA is TGCAGTGCCCGAGGGCTTCAGACCCAGTACTTC.

This chain uses TRBV7-2 with TRBJ1-2; D gene uncertain. The CDR3 contains 14 residues. Germline assignment: CDR1 SGHTA and CDR2 FQGNSA. The V gene lost 5 bases and the J gene lost 7 bases, with 17 bases spanning the gap. The CDR3 DNA is TGTGCCAGCAGCCCCGGACTAGCCCCGGGTGGCTACACCTTC. As protein: CASSPGLAPGGYTF.

This clone was seen more than once but under ten times. The V gene is TRBV6-5, the J gene TRBJ1-3; D uncertain. Germline V gene lookup returns CDR1 MNHEY and CDR2 SVGAGI. The CDR3 runs 13 residues. The V end lost 6 bases, the J end lost 4 bases, and 10 bases lay between the germline ends. CDR3 protein: CASSVGSGNTIYF. As DNA, the CDR3 is TGTGCCAGCAGCGTGGGTTCCGGAAACACCATATATTTT.

The chain couples TRBV5-4 to TRBJ1-2; D is ambiguous. Germline V lookup: CDR1 SGHNT, CDR2 YYREEE (reference sequence). Trimming pared 5 bases from V and 3 bases from J, leaving 11 bases between. This CDR3 comprises 13 residues. CDR3 sequence reads: CASRLDVDYGYTF. As DNA, the CDR3 is TGTGCCAGCAGGCTCGACGTGGACTATGGCTACACCTTC.

This clone was seen just once. The chain uses TRBV18 and TRBJ1-5, with D unresolved. V gave up 2 bases and J gave up 3 bases, with 5 bases separating them. Germline V gene lookup returns CDR1 KGHSH and CDR2 LQKENI. This CDR3 has 13 amino acids. CDR3: CASSPGFNQPQHF. The CDR3 DNA reads as TGTGCCAGCTCACCAGGTTTCAATCAGCCCCAGCATTTT.

The CDR3 loop reads CAWSGHRGSGNTIYF. The CDR3 bases are TGTGCCTGGAGCGGCCACAGGGGATCTGGAAACACCATATATTTT. The chain is built from TRBV30 and TRBJ1-3, with 7 bases identical to TRBD1. Germline CDR1 and CDR2: GTSNPN and SVGIG (reference sequence). V dropped 3 bases and J dropped 1; count of bases not matched to a gene: 6. The CDR3 sequence is 15 residues long.

The gene calls are TRBV29-1 and TRBJ2-5, with 7 bases that match TRBD1. V shed 0 bases, J shed 1 base, and the junction held 2 bases outside the gene matches. The CDR3 spans 14 residues. The germline V gene has CDR1 SQVTM and CDR2 ANQGSEA. The CDR3 loop reads CSVEDRTGQETQYF. The CDR3 DNA reads as TGCAGCGTTGAAGATCGGACAGGCCAAGAGACCCAGTACTTC. Looking up the rest from reference TRBV29-1 and TRBJ2-5 gives the full variable domain: SAVISQKPSRDICQRGTSLTIQCQVDSQVTMMFWYRQQPGQSLTLIATANQGSEATYESGFVIDKFPISRPNLTFSTLTVSNMSPEDSSIYLCSVEDRTGQETQYFGPGTRLLVL.

The chain recombines TRBV28 with TRBJ1-5, with 9 bases aligning to TRBD1. J gave up 4 bases and V 5 bases, and 6 bases lay outside the gene matches. The CDR3 length is 15 residues. Germline V gene data show CDR1 as MDHEN and CDR2 as SYDVKM. CDR3 amino acids: CASSDRGKGNQPQHF. The CDR3 coding sequence is TGTGCCAGCAGTGACAGGGGGAAGGGAAATCAGCCCCAGCATTTT.

This chain joins TRBV6-5 and TRBJ2-7; 11 nucleotides line up with TRBD1. The CDR3 is made up of 13 amino acids. J gave up 5 bases and V 6 bases, and 3 bases lay outside the gene matches. Germline CDR1 reads MNHEY; CDR2 reads SVGAGI. This chain's CDR3 is CASRRTGGDEQYF. The CDR3 region has the DNA TGTGCCAGCAGACGGACAGGGGGCGACGAGCAGTACTTC.

The chain combines TRBV4-3 with TRBJ2-6, with 7 bases fitting TRBD1. The junction had 11 bases not matched to a gene; V was cut back by 0 bases and J by 0 bases. This CDR3 comprises 20 residues. The germline V gene encodes CDR1 LGHNA and CDR2 YSLEER. CDR3 coding DNA: TGCGCCAGCAGCCAAGATCGTTCAGGGGGTCGACTCTCTGGGGCCAACGTCCTGACTTTC. It codes for CASSQDRSGGRLSGANVLTF.

The chain carries TRBV28 and TRBJ2-7; D gene uncertain. The CDR3 is 12 residues long. V was cut by 7 bases and J by 0 bases, with 7 bases left in between. The germline V gene encodes CDR1 MDHEN and CDR2 SYDVKM. This CDR3 is CASTGDSYEQYF. The CDR3 coding sequence is TGTGCCAGCACTGGGGACTCCTACGAGCAGTACTTC.

The V call is TRBV19, the J call TRBJ2-1, with TRBD2 as a possible D gene (6 bases). The V end was cut by 7 bases, the J end by 0 bases, with 19 bases between. This CDR3 spans 17 amino acids. CDR1 is LNHDA and CDR2 is SQIVND in the germline V gene (reference sequence). CDR3: CASTTYPAGSSYNEQFF. Written as DNA, the CDR3 is TGTGCCAGTACCACCTACCCGGCGGGGAGCTCCTACAATGAGCAGTTCTTC.

The chain couples TRBV18 to TRBJ1-5, with 7 positions matching TRBD1. The germline gives CDR1 KGHSH, CDR2 LQKENI. V trimming: 3 bases; J trimming: 3 bases; junction bases outside the gene matches: 5. The CDR3 is 15 residues long. The CDR3 bases are TGTGCCAGCTCACCCATTGGACAGGCCAATCAGCCCCAGCATTTT. Protein product: CASSPIGQANQPQHF.

This chain connects TRBV9 to TRBJ1-1, with D possibly being TRBD1 (5 bases). Germline V CDR1 and CDR2: SGDLS, YYNGEE. With 1 base removed from V and 10 bases from J, the gap between germline ends came to 20 bases. The CDR3 length is 15 residues. Written as DNA, the CDR3 is TGTGCCAGCAGCGTATGGGATGGGACCGCTCAGGGAGCTTTCTTT. This codes for CASSVWDGTAQGAFF.

The gene calls are TRBV29-1 and TRBJ1-5; the match to TRBD1 covers 10 bases. With V trimmed by 4 bases and J by 6 bases, 3 bases remained unmatched. CDR3 length: 13 amino acids. The V gene's germline CDR1 is SQVTM and CDR2 ANQGSEA. The CDR3 DNA sequence: TGCAGCGTTGTAGGGGACAGGGGTCAGCCCCAGCATTTT. Translation: CSVVGDRGQPQHF.

V usage is TRBV18 and J usage is TRBJ2-7; D might be TRBD2 (7 bases). Germline V gene lookup returns CDR1 KGHSH and CDR2 LQKENI. The CDR3 length is 16 residues. The V and J ends lost 3 bases and 4 bases respectively, with 19 bases between them. In nucleotides, the CDR3 is TGTGCCAGCTCACCCCAGACGGGGGGCGGGTGGTACGAGCAGTACTTC. Translated, it gives CASSPQTGGGWYEQYF.

V is TRBV19 and J is TRBJ2-2; 8 bases line up with TRBD1. Germline V lookup: CDR1 LNHDA, CDR2 SQIVND (reference sequence). This CDR3 is built from 16 residues. V shed 10 bases and J 1 base; nucleotides not matched to a gene: 11. This CDR3 is CATNPTGTGNTGELFF. For the CDR3, the DNA is TGTGCCACCAACCCGACCGGGACAGGGAACACCGGGGAGCTGTTTTTT.

V is TRBV9 and J is TRBJ2-2; possibly TRBD1 for D (5 bases). Germline assignment: CDR1 SGDLS and CDR2 YYNGEE. The CDR3 extends over 13 amino acids. Trimming shortened V by 9 bases and J by 7 bases, and 16 bases separated the two germline ends. CDR3 protein: CATTGWDGGELFF. The CDR3, as DNA: TGTGCCACCACAGGCTGGGATGGCGGGGAGCTGTTTTTT. Full variable domain (remainder filled in from reference TRBV9 and TRBJ2-2): DSGVTQTPKHLITATGQRVTLRCSPRSGDLSVYWYQQSLDQGLQFLIQYYNGEERAKGNILERFSAQQFPDLHSELNLSSLELGDSALYFCATTGWDGGELFFGEGSRLTVL.